These 7 T cell receptor beta chains share one sample of origin, sequenced in a study of long-term antiretroviral therapy in people with HIV. A v3.0 immunoSEQ assay was performed at survey level. The data were produced by immunoSEQ multiplex PCR, yet TCRdb's version contains in-frame clones alone and is incomplete. The profile covers about 22,000 clones, with under 85% appearing a single time and roughly 18% taken by the ten largest. The starting material was unsorted PBMCs, obtained 0.5 years before starting antiretroviral therapy. The receptors originated from a man aged 35-49 years with HIV.

The J gene is TRBJ2-3, the V gene TRBV6-5; D is perhaps TRBD1 (5 bases). V was pared by 0 bases and J by 6 bases, with 13 bases between. The CDR3 extends over 15 amino acids. CDR1 and CDR2 (germline): MNHEY, SVGAGI. CDR3 protein: CASSYSRTGADTQYF. CDR3 sequence (DNA): TGTGCCAGCAGTTACTCGAGAACAGGTGCGGATACGCAGTATTTT.

This clone was seen only a few times. The chain's CDR3 is CASSDMGGYTEAFF. CDR3 DNA sequence: TGCGCCAGCAGCGACATGGGGGGGTACACTGAAGCTTTCTTT. The rearrangement joins TRBV5-1 to TRBJ1-1, with D perhaps TRBD1 (5 bases). Germline CDR1 and CDR2: SGHRS and YFSETQ. This CDR3 spans 14 amino acids. The V gene lost 4 bases and the J gene lost 3 bases, with 13 bases spanning the gap.

The chain links TRBV11-2 to TRBJ1-3, with 7 bases identical to TRBD1. Germline V gives CDR1 SGHAT, CDR2 FQNNGV. This CDR3 spans 15 amino acids. V lost 4 bases to trimming and J lost 1 base; unmatched junction nucleotides: 4. This chain's CDR3 is CASSWPTGSGNTIYF. The DNA for the CDR3 is TGTGCCAGCAGCTGGCCGACAGGGTCTGGAAACACCATATATTTT.

This clone was counted a single time. The chain links TRBV5-4 to TRBJ2-1; perhaps TRBD1 as D (6 bases). Trimming removed 0 bases at V and 9 bases at J, with 13 bases between. This CDR3 region has 14 residues. Germline CDR1 SGHNT, CDR2 YYREEE (reference sequence). CDR3 amino acids: CASSLVDSRSEQFF. In nucleotides, the CDR3 is TGTGCCAGCAGCTTGGTGGACAGCAGGAGTGAGCAGTTCTTC.

The chain joins TRBV29-1 to TRBJ2-7; 9 positions match TRBD1. V trimming: 6 bases; J trimming: 2 bases; junction bases outside the gene matches: 5. CDR3 size: 13 residues. Germline V gives CDR1 SQVTM, CDR2 ANQGSEA. This CDR3 is CSVAGQGPYEQYF. Here the CDR3 DNA reads TGCAGCGTCGCGGGACAGGGCCCCTACGAGCAGTACTTC.

This chain joins TRBV28 and TRBJ1-4; TRBD1 might be the D (6 bases). This CDR3 has 14 residues. The germline gives CDR1 MDHEN, CDR2 SYDVKM. The V end was cut by 2 bases, the J end by 7 bases, with 11 bases between. CDR3 region: CASSLRRGGEKLFF. The CDR3 DNA is TGTGCCAGCAGTTTAAGGAGGGGGGGTGAAAAACTGTTTTTT.

The chain joins TRBV11-3 to TRBJ1-1, with D perhaps matching TRBD1 (5 bases). V lost 5 bases to trimming and J lost 1 base, with 8 bases between them. Looked up from germline, CDR1 is SGHNT and CDR2 is YENEEA. The CDR3 has 13 amino acids. CDR3 DNA: TGTGCCAGCAGCCGAGGGGAGAACACTGAAGCTTTCTTT. Translation gives CASSRGENTEAFF.